The 25 T cell receptor beta chains presented below share a single source sample, sequenced in a study of blood T cell repertoires in COVID-19. Assay used: immunoSEQ multiplex PCR; TCRdb lists only in-frame clones, some missing. The sample shows about 75,000 clones, roughly 91% of them seen only once. The sequencing sample was made of peripheral blood. These receptors were obtained from a human donor in a cohort sampled during active COVID-19.

Here the CDR3 reads CASSRTGQRVEQFF. As DNA, the CDR3 is TGTGCCAGTAGTAGGACAGGGCAGAGGGTCGAGCAGTTCTTC. The rearrangement joins TRBV19 to TRBJ2-1, with TRBD1 matching 8 bases. The germline gives CDR1 LNHDA, CDR2 SQIVND (reference sequence). V was pared by 4 bases and J by 10 bases, with 9 bases of the junction left unmatched. The CDR3 has 14 residues.

This clone was seen just once. The chain couples TRBV5-1 to TRBJ2-1, with TRBD2 identical over 8 bases. The CDR3 covers 16 residues. Germline V CDR1 and CDR2: SGHRS, YFSETQ. The trim removed 1 base at V and 5 bases at J, leaving 8 bases unmatched. CDR3 coding DNA: TGCGCCAGCAGCTTGTGGCAAGCGGGAGTGAACAATGAGCAGTTCTTC. Translating it yields CASSLWQAGVNNEQFF.

This clone was picked up a small number of times. The rearrangement joins TRBV6-6 to TRBJ1-2, with 7 positions matching TRBD1. This CDR3 spans 15 amino acids. Trimming cost V 2 bases and J 7 bases; bases outside gene matches: 10. Germline-derived CDR1 and CDR2 are MNHNY and SVGAGI (reference sequence). The CDR3 reads CASSYLRDRPTGYTF. The CDR3 DNA sequence: TGTGCCAGCAGTTACCTCCGGGACAGACCTACTGGCTACACCTTC.

This clone was picked up one time. This chain joins TRBV7-9 and TRBJ2-7, with D possibly TRBD1 on 5 matching bases. The CDR3 is 13 residues long. Per the germline V gene, CDR1 is SEHNR and CDR2 is FQNEAQ (reference sequence). Trimming shortened V by 1 base and J by 7 bases, and 11 bases separated the two germline ends. CDR3 bases: TGTGCCAGCAGCTTAGTCAGGGCTGGGGAGCAGTACTTC. Translating gives CASSLVRAGEQYF.

The rearrangement uses TRBV3-1 (or the pseudogene TRBV3-2) and TRBJ2-5; D is possibly TRBD1 (6 bases). The CDR3 contains 17 residues. Trimming removed 4 bases from V and 4 bases from J, with 22 bases in between. Germline values: CDR1 LGHDT, CDR2 YNNKEL (reference sequence). CDR3 nucleotide sequence: TGTGCCAGCAGCCCCCACCTCGTAGCCGAAGGGGGAGAGACCCAGTACTTC. It codes for CASSPHLVAEGGETQYF.

This rearrangement joins TRBV3-1 (or the pseudogene TRBV3-2) to TRBJ2-5, with TRBD2 matching over 12 bases. The CDR3 consists of 17 residues. V shed 0 bases and J 5 bases; nucleotides not matched to a gene: 7. CDR1 and CDR2 (germline): LGHDT, YNNKEL (reference sequence). CDR3 protein: CASSQDLAGGPAETQYF. The CDR3 nucleotides read TGTGCCAGCAGCCAAGATCTAGCGGGAGGGCCAGCGGAGACCCAGTACTTC.

The genes are TRBV6-5 and TRBJ1-3; tentatively, D is TRBD1 (6 bases). The CDR3 totals 15 residues. V lost 4 bases to trimming and J lost 0 bases, with 10 bases between them. In germline, CDR1 is MNHEY, CDR2 SVGAGI. The CDR3 sequence is CASSSTGSSGNTIYF. The CDR3 nucleotides are TGTGCCAGCAGTTCGACAGGCAGCTCTGGAAACACCATATATTTT.

The chain has TRBV27 and TRBJ2-7, with D unclear. V lost 8 bases and J 3 bases, leaving 14 bases between the germline ends. CDR1 and CDR2 from the germline V gene are MNHEY and SMNVEV (reference sequence). This CDR3 spans 13 amino acids. CDR3 sequence reads: CASADPPGYEQYF. As DNA, the CDR3 is TGTGCCAGCGCTGATCCCCCGGGCTACGAGCAGTACTTC.

V usage is TRBV9 and J usage is TRBJ2-7, with a possible D match to TRBD2 (5 bases). Germline-derived CDR1 and CDR2 are SGDLS and YYNGEE. V was pared by 0 bases and J by 2 bases, with 9 bases between. The CDR3 runs to 14 residues. The CDR3 sequence is CASSVAGETYEQYF. Here the CDR3 DNA reads TGTGCCAGCAGCGTAGCTGGGGAGACCTACGAGCAGTACTTC.

V and J are TRBV7-4 and TRBJ2-1; TRBD2 is a possible D gene (6 bases). This CDR3 spans 15 amino acids. CDR1 and CDR2 from the germline V gene are SGHVT and SQSDAQ. Trimming cost V 7 bases and J 5 bases, with 18 bases left between them. CDR3 DNA sequence: TGTGCCAGCACCCTATCGGGGGAAATTCACAATGAGCAGTTCTTC. It codes for CASTLSGEIHNEQFF.

The V call is TRBV6-1, the J call TRBJ2-1; D might be TRBD1 (6 bases). Trimming removed 2 bases at V and 5 bases at J, with 22 bases between. In germline, CDR1 is MNHNS, CDR2 SASEGT. The CDR3 has 18 residues. CDR3 sequence reads: CASSELMVGTTLHNEQFF. The CDR3 region has the DNA TGTGCCAGCAGTGAATTAATGGTAGGGACAACTCTCCACAATGAGCAGTTCTTC.

CDR3 amino acids: CASRRQGYQPQHF. CDR3 nucleotide sequence: TGTGCCAGCAGGCGTCAGGGCTATCAGCCCCAGCATTTT. This chain joins TRBV5-8 and TRBJ1-5; the D gene is possibly TRBD1 (5 bases). The CDR3 sequence is 13 residues long. Trimming shortened V by 5 bases and J by 5 bases, and 11 bases separated the two germline ends. Germline CDR1 is SGHTS and CDR2 is YDEGEE.

V gene TRBV21-1 combines with J gene TRBJ2-1; TRBD2, as called in the table, went unchecked against the DNA. TRBV21-1 has pseudogene status. The CDR3 has 18 residues. The CDR3 nucleotides read TGTGCCAGCAGCAAGAAGTTAGCGGGAGGGCCCTCCTACAATGAGCAGTTCTTC. Encoded protein: CASSKKLAGGPSYNEQFF.

The rearrangement links TRBV3-1 (or the pseudogene TRBV3-2) to TRBJ2-1; 8 bases are a match to TRBD2. Per germline, CDR1 LGHDT and CDR2 YNNKEL (reference sequence). The junction had 5 bases not matched to a gene; V was cut back by 4 bases and J by 6 bases. The CDR3 loop spans 14 amino acids. The CDR3 bases are TGTGCCAGCAGCCGTAGCGGGGTGGGCAATGAGCAGTTCTTC. Amino acid sequence: CASSRSGVGNEQFF.

V usage is TRBV5-6 and J usage is TRBJ2-7; 8 nucleotides line up with TRBD2. The CDR3 consists of 14 residues. Germline V gene sequence: CDR1 SGHDT, CDR2 YYEEEE. After removal of 10 bases from V and 4 bases from J, the junction contained 13 bases not matched to a gene. The CDR3 sequence: CARPGGGGVYEQYF. CDR3 DNA sequence: TGTGCCCGCCCGGGAGGGGGGGGAGTTTACGAGCAGTACTTC.

CDR3 sequence reads: CASSLRGDSYNEQFF. The CDR3 DNA is TGCGCCAGCAGCTTGCGGGGGGATTCCTACAATGAGCAGTTCTTC. The gene calls are TRBV5-1 and TRBJ2-1; 7 bases are shared with TRBD2. Looked up from germline, CDR1 is SGHRS and CDR2 is YFSETQ. The CDR3 covers 15 residues. The V and J ends lost 1 base and 1 base, in that order; junction bases with no gene match: 2.

The rearrangement joins TRBV10-3 to TRBJ1-4; TRBD1 is a possible D gene (5 bases). Trimming cost V 3 bases and J 8 bases, with 10 bases left between them. The CDR3 has 13 residues. Germline CDR1 reads ENHRY; CDR2 reads SYGVKD. As DNA, the CDR3 is TGTGCCATCAGTGACAGGGTTTACGAAAAACTGTTTTTT. It translates to CAISDRVYEKLFF.

The chain recombines TRBV5-1 with TRBJ2-1; the D gene is possibly TRBD1 (6 bases). The V gene's germline CDR1 is SGHRS and CDR2 YFSETQ. V was pared by 4 bases and J by 9 bases, with 14 bases between. The CDR3 contains 13 residues. In DNA, the CDR3 is TGCGCCAGCAGCCCACAGGGAAGGCGTGAGCAGTTCTTC. Translated: CASSPQGRREQFF.

This chain links TRBV28 with TRBJ1-1, with 7 bases that match TRBD1. Germline CDR1 reads MDHEN; CDR2 reads SYDVKM. The CDR3 runs to 14 residues. The trim removed 8 bases at V and 1 base at J, leaving 7 bases unmatched. CDR3 residues: CASVSRGRNTEAFF. The CDR3 DNA reads as TGTGCCAGCGTCTCCAGGGGGAGGAACACTGAAGCTTTCTTT.

The J gene is TRBJ2-7, the V gene TRBV28; D gene unclear. There are 13 residues in the CDR3. The germline V gene has CDR1 MDHEN and CDR2 SYDVKM. Trimming took off 1 base at V and 3 bases at J, with 7 bases between the two ends. CDR3 DNA: TGTGCCAGCAGTTTATCCCCCTACTACGAGCAGTACTTC. It is translated as CASSLSPYYEQYF.

V and J are TRBV6-5 and TRBJ1-2; D may be TRBD1 (5 bases). The V gene's germline CDR1 is MNHEY and CDR2 SVGAGI. The CDR3 totals 13 residues. Trimming removed 6 bases at V and 4 bases at J, with 12 bases between. Written as DNA, the CDR3 is TGTGCCAGCAGCCAACAGGTTCTCTATGGCTACACCTTC. Its translation: CASSQQVLYGYTF.

The rearrangement uses TRBV11-2 and TRBJ1-5; D possibly corresponds to TRBD1 (6 bases). V dropped 5 bases and J dropped 3 bases, with 14 bases sitting between them. The CDR3 extends over 15 amino acids. The germline V gene encodes CDR1 SGHAT and CDR2 FQNNGV. For the CDR3, the DNA is TGTGCCAGCAGCCAGCGGGGGGCAGACAATCAGCCCCAGCATTTT. Translation gives CASSQRGADNQPQHF.

J is TRBJ2-1 and V is TRBV7-8; 12 bases align to TRBD1. CDR1 and CDR2 (germline): SGHVS, FQNEAQ. J was trimmed by 8 bases and V by 5 bases; bases with no gene match: 7. This CDR3 region has 15 residues. DNA for the CDR3: TGTGCCAGCAGCAAGGGACAGGGGGCTTTCGATGAGCAGTTCTTC. It is translated as CASSKGQGAFDEQFF.

This chain links TRBV5-1 with TRBJ2-1; the match to TRBD2 covers 14 bases. The length of the CDR3 is 17 residues. Germline V CDR1 and CDR2: SGHRS, YFSETQ. J was trimmed by 9 bases and V by 2 bases; bases with no gene match: 10. The CDR3 loop reads CASSFPGLAGGRSEQFF. In DNA form, the CDR3 reads TGCGCCAGCAGCTTCCCCGGACTAGCGGGGGGCCGCAGTGAGCAGTTCTTC.

The chain has TRBV7-9 and TRBJ1-1; 8 nucleotides match TRBD1. Germline V lookup: CDR1 SEHNR, CDR2 FQNEAQ (reference sequence). CDR3 length equals 16 residues. Trimming at V came to 4 bases and at J to 4 bases, leaving 11 bases not matched to a gene. CDR3 sequence: CASSSAGGRVSTEAFF. The DNA for the CDR3 is TGTGCCAGCAGCTCAGCAGGGGGCAGGGTTAGCACTGAAGCTTTCTTT.